Included here is one TCR beta chain sequence, with context. Its cognate antigen has yet to be identified. No base quality information exists; no much larger clone differs at one position. TCRbeta CDR3 regions were amplified from genomic DNA by means of the immunoSEQ Assay, a bias-controlled multiplex PCR. Per the original workflow: Nucleated cell counts per sample were estimated from amplification of reference gene primers within the assay. To quantify the absolute abundance of each unique TCRbeta CDR3 rearrangement, sequence reads were collapsed and filtered. Productive Simpson clonality was computed per sample as the square root of Simpson's diversity index over productive rearrangements. The table comes from immuneACCESS by way of TCRdb, which keeps in-frame sequences with V and J called. Part of the clones is missing from these tables; in studies checked, under half for an unresolved V gene and the rest for unknown reasons. The V and J calls and clone size were taken over from that table, and D and trimming were inferred from the DNA. The sample table shows about 200,000 clones, and around 85% are seen once. More than 3% of the sample rests with the top ten.

This record comes from a study of blood T cell repertoires in COVID-19 (TCRdb year 2020). Describing the broader study: Collaborator samples came from the United States, Italy and Spain and covered acute and convalescent phases of COVID-19. The prospective study material was composed of cDNA or gDNA derived from T cells, B-cell-depleted T cells, or PBMCs. Subjects who had been exposed to COVID-19, were actively infected with it, or had recovered from it provided the deeply sampled blood TCRbeta repertoires that made up the dataset. The repertoires were made available in a free public database intended to serve as a resource for research on the immune response to SARS-CoV-2. Samples came from the ongoing ImmuneRACE study (first 160 participants) plus 1,254 subjects from 6 global collaborators. A de-identified subject ID, COVID-19 status, age in years and sex were almost always included in the sample metadata. HLA class I and class II types, where available, came from metadata supplied by the sample provider rather than from assay-based typing.

CDR1 SGHRS and CDR2 YFSETQ are derived from the germline V gene. The CDR3 numbers 14 residues from cysteine through phenylalanine. The only DNA kept is the CDR3, 42 bases in frame from the first base. A distance of 11 bases separates the germline ends of V and J, which lose 0 bases and 7 bases respectively. Each collaborating institution followed its own protocols to collect whole blood in K2EDTA tubes. For TCRbeta analysis, collaborators shipped samples as frozen whole blood, isolated PBMCs, or DNA extracted from either of those sample types. Broader findings and caveats from the paper: The amount of clinical and demographic metadata varied by source and participant and was provided uncurated.

Here the chain combines TRBV5-1 and TRBJ2-1, with TRBD2 tentatively as D gene (6 bases match). The origin of this receptor is a man in his sixties with acute or convalescent COVID-19. Sequenced: peripheral blood. CDR3 region: CASSLDGSVNEQFF. The bases are TGCGCCAGCAGCTTGGACGGGAGTGTAAATGAGCAGTTCTTC.